This T cell receptor (beta chain) derives from a study of T-cell memory formation after mild COVID-19. Study-level results: CD4+ contracting clones were mainly CM and EM; CD8+ ones, EMRA. Pre-infection memory held some responding clones, suggesting pre-existing cross-reactive T cells responded.

Via MiXCR, TCRdb re-called the 5' RACE reads, giving one row per CDR3 protein. The table lists 140,000 to 150,000 distinct CDR3 sequences, about a fifth of them singletons. About this clonotype: What it binds is unknown.

This TCR was recovered from an adult woman who had mild COVID-19 (a few samples of this study predate the infection). Cell type and time point are not known. Source material: PBMCs or a T cell subset sorted from them (not recorded which).

CDR3 residues: CASSSLGTGTSYEQYF. The DNA for the CDR3 is TGTGCCAGCAGCTCGCTAGGGACAGGGACTTCCTACGAGCAGTACTTC. This rearrangement joins TRBV5-5 to TRBJ2-7; TRBD1 matches at 9 bases. This CDR3 is 16 amino acids long. Germline trimming cut 3 bases from V and 1 base from J; bases unmatched to any gene: 8. CDR1 SGHKS and CDR2 YYEKEE come from the germline V gene (reference sequence).